This T cell receptor beta chain was found in a study of cytomegalovirus exposure and HLA in healthy donors. CDR3 size: 16 residues. CDR1 and CDR2 from the germline V gene are SGHAT and FQNNGV. After removal of 4 bases from V and 7 bases from J, the junction contained 13 bases not matched to a gene. At sampling all donors were nominally healthy, likely with unrecorded immune exposures. The study ran its PCR with 60 Vbeta and 13 Jbeta primers. The data were produced by immunoSEQ multiplex PCR, yet TCRdb's version contains in-frame clones alone and is incomplete. The sample includes some 99,000 clones, approximately 77% seen only once; the top ten take roughly 8%.

Sample: PBMCs. This clonotype originated in a female donor in good health and CMV-seronegative. J is TRBJ1-2 and V is TRBV11-2; TRBD1 aligns across 9 bases. The CDR3: CASSSSDRGSRGGYTF. CDR3 DNA: TGTGCCAGCAGCTCGTCAGACAGGGGGAGTAGGGGTGGCTACACCTTC. The full variable domain, completed using reference TRBV11-2 and TRBJ1-2, is EAGVAQSPRYKIIEKRQSVAFWCNPISGHATLYWYQQILGQGPKLLIQFQNNGVVDDSQLPKDRFSAERLKGVDSTLKIQPAKLEDSAVYLCASSSSDRGSRGGYTFGSGTRLTVV.